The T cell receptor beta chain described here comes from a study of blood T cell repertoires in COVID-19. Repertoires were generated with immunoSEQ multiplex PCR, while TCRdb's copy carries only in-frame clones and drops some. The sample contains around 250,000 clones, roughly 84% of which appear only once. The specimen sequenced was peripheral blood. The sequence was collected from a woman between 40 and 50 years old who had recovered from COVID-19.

CDR3 DNA: TGTGCCACCAGCAGACCCGGACAGGGGGAGTCGAGGAACATTCAGTACTTC. Its protein product is CATSRPGQGESRNIQYF. J is TRBJ2-4 and V is TRBV15; 10 nucleotides align to TRBD1. The CDR3 length is 17 residues. J gave up 7 bases and V 2 bases, and 11 bases lay outside the gene matches. The germline V gene has CDR1 LNHNV and CDR2 YYDKDF (reference sequence).